These 23 T cell receptor beta chains originate from one sample sequenced in a study of Ad26.COV2.S vaccination and SARS-CoV-2 variants (dated by TCRdb to the early 2020s). The receptor library was made with the immunoSEQ multiplex PCR assay. TCRdb limited this immuneACCESS table to in-frame rearrangements with V and J called. A share of clones is missing; checked studies link under half to unresolved V genes, and the rest is unexplained. A total of roughly 300,000 clones appear in this sample, around 88% of them only once. The ten largest clones represent 5% of the sample. According to the study, the label for this sample's treatment or condition signals: roughly 18 received Ad26.COV2.S at low or high dose, single or two shots; 5 received placebo; per-sample allocation not given. Repertoires of vaccine and placebo recipients were sequenced from samples collected on day 63 after the first injection.

The sample here was peripheral blood, taken in a trial of Ad26.COV2.S vaccine versus placebo. The receptor set was obtained from a person aged 18-60 years who received the Ad26.COV2.S COVID-19 vaccine or a placebo.

The gene calls are TRBV4-1 and TRBJ2-7, with D perhaps matching TRBD1 (5 bases). The CDR3 is 15 residues long. Germline CDR1 and CDR2: MGHRA and YSYEKL. V was trimmed by 0 bases and J by 6 bases, leaving 15 bases between them. CDR3 residues: CASSQDPAGLSEQYF. CDR3 DNA: TGCGCCAGCAGCCAAGACCCGGCAGGGCTAAGCGAGCAGTACTTC.

This chain uses TRBV27 with TRBJ2-7; 7 nucleotides line up with TRBD1. CDR1 is MNHEY, CDR2 SMNVEV, per germline (reference sequence). V gave up 5 bases and J gave up 0 bases; unmatched junction bases: 4. This CDR3 spans 14 amino acids. CDR3 coding DNA: TGTGCCAGCAGTATAAACAGGGGCTCCTACGAGCAGTACTTC. The encoded protein is CASSINRGSYEQYF.

The sample holds one count of this clone. This rearrangement joins TRBV6-5 to TRBJ1-3; D not certain. Germline loops: CDR1 MNHEY, CDR2 SVGAGI. V dropped 0 bases and J dropped 4 bases, with 4 bases sitting between them. This CDR3 contains 13 residues. The CDR3 here is CASSYSTGNTIYF. The DNA of the CDR3 is TGTGCCAGCAGTTACTCGACAGGAAACACCATATATTTT.

The chain carries TRBV29-1 and TRBJ2-2; TRBD2 matches at 11 bases. In germline, CDR1 is SQVTM, CDR2 ANQGSEA. V lost 4 bases to trimming and J lost 7 bases; unmatched junction nucleotides: 8. The CDR3 loop spans 15 amino acids. The CDR3 loop reads CSVVGSGGAGGELFF. The CDR3 DNA sequence: TGCAGCGTTGTCGGTAGCGGGGGGGCTGGCGGGGAGCTGTTTTTT.

V is TRBV7-2 and J is TRBJ1-1; D not resolved. Germline CDR1 and CDR2: SGHTA and FQGNSA. The CDR3 has 15 residues. With 6 bases removed from V and 0 bases from J, the gap between germline ends came to 14 bases. The CDR3: CASRFQDGMNTEAFF. The CDR3 DNA sequence: TGTGCCAGCAGGTTCCAAGACGGCATGAACACTGAAGCTTTCTTT.

This clone was observed a single time. This chain uses TRBV2 with TRBJ2-3; D gene ambiguous. This CDR3 region has 16 residues. Per the germline V gene, CDR1 is SNHLY and CDR2 is FYNNEI. Trimming shortened V by 2 bases and J by 5 bases, and 17 bases separated the two germline ends. The CDR3 region is CASSERVGSVGDTQYF. Written as DNA, the CDR3 is TGTGCCAGCAGTGAACGAGTAGGGTCGGTTGGAGATACGCAGTATTTT.

The V call is TRBV3-1 (or the pseudogene TRBV3-2), the J call TRBJ2-3; TRBD1 might be the D (5 bases). Germline loops: CDR1 LGHDT, CDR2 YNNKEL (reference sequence). Trimming pared 0 bases from V and 5 bases from J, leaving 15 bases between. This CDR3 has 16 amino acids. The CDR3 nucleotides are TGTGCCAGCAGCCAAGAATTGGTCAGGGCAGGAGATACGCAGTATTTT. Protein product: CASSQELVRAGDTQYF.

This clone has a handful of counts. J is TRBJ2-5 and V is TRBV5-1; D not resolved. V was cut by 4 bases and J by 1 base, with 5 bases left in between. Germline assignment: CDR1 SGHRS and CDR2 YFSETQ. This CDR3 contains 12 residues. The CDR3 protein is CASSPAQETQYF. DNA for the CDR3: TGCGCCAGCAGCCCAGCCCAAGAGACCCAGTACTTC.

The count of this clone is one. The J gene is TRBJ2-1, the V gene TRBV10-3, with D possibly being TRBD1 or TRBD2 (5 bases each). Germline V lookup: CDR1 ENHRY, CDR2 SYGVKD. This CDR3 is 13 amino acids long. V was clipped by 10 bases and J by 5 bases, with 15 bases between them. DNA of the CDR3: TGTGCCACCCGACCCGGGGCTGACAATGAGCAGTTCTTC. This codes for CATRPGADNEQFF.

The chain joins TRBV10-3 to TRBJ2-3; 12 positions match TRBD2. CDR1 is ENHRY, CDR2 SYGVKD, per germline. V trimming: 4 bases; J trimming: 0 bases; junction bases outside the gene matches: 5. This CDR3 comprises 17 residues. The CDR3 loop is CAISVPTSGGSTDTQYF. As DNA, the CDR3 is TGTGCCATCAGTGTACCGACTAGCGGGGGTAGCACAGATACGCAGTATTTT.

The chain couples TRBV4-1 to TRBJ1-3, with unresolved D. Per germline, CDR1 MGHRA and CDR2 YSYEKL. The CDR3 runs to 16 residues. The V and J ends lost 2 bases and 1 base respectively, with 12 bases between them. DNA for the CDR3: TGCGCCAGCAGCCAACGGCCGGGAGAATCTGGAAACACCATATATTTT. It is translated as CASSQRPGESGNTIYF.

The chain employs TRBV18 and TRBJ1-5, with TRBD1 as a possible D gene (6 bases). This CDR3 comprises 15 residues. V lost 5 bases to trimming and J lost 0 bases, with 11 bases between them. CDR1 and CDR2 (germline): KGHSH, LQKENI. CDR3 nucleotides: TGTGCCAGCTCAACGACAGGCGATAGCAATCAGCCCCAGCATTTT. This sequence encodes CASSTTGDSNQPQHF.

The table lists this clone with a few counts. The chain recombines TRBV3-1 (or the pseudogene TRBV3-2) with TRBJ2-2; possibly TRBD2 for D (6 bases). Germline CDR1 and CDR2: LGHDT and YNNKEL (reference sequence). V dropped 5 bases and J dropped 4 bases, with 11 bases sitting between them. CDR3 length: 14 amino acids. In DNA, the CDR3 is TGTGCCAGCAGCTTCCGGGGAGGCACCGGGGAGCTGTTTTTT. Its translation is CASSFRGGTGELFF.

A remark on this clone: The identical CDR3 is also encoded by other nucleotide sequences in the sample. This chain connects TRBV28 to TRBJ1-5; no clear D gene. The CDR3 has 11 amino acids. Trimming took 3 bases from V and 5 from J, leaving 2 bases between them. Germline CDR1 MDHEN, CDR2 SYDVKM. The CDR3 region has the DNA TGTGCCAGCAGTTTTGATCAGCCCCAGCATTTT. Its translation is CASSFDQPQHF.

This chain uses TRBV7-9 with TRBJ2-7; D is undetermined. This CDR3 region has 12 residues. The V end was cut by 3 bases, the J end by 0 bases, with 3 bases between. CDR1 and CDR2 from the germline V gene are SEHNR and FQNEAQ (reference sequence). CDR3 loop: CASSLTSYEQYF. The DNA for the CDR3 is TGTGCCAGCAGCTTGACCTCCTACGAGCAGTACTTC.

The J gene is TRBJ2-5, the V gene TRBV19, with TRBD2 matching 12 bases. V was clipped by 4 bases and J by 0 bases; unmatched bases: 3. Germline V lookup: CDR1 LNHDA, CDR2 SQIVND (reference sequence). The CDR3 sequence is 16 residues long. The CDR3 loop is CASSRLAGVNQETQYF. The CDR3 DNA is TGTGCCAGTAGTAGACTAGCGGGAGTGAACCAAGAGACCCAGTACTTC.

The CDR3 DNA sequence: TGTGCCAGCTCACCAGTGGGGACAGCTGGGGCCAACGTCCTGACTTTC. Amino acid sequence: CASSPVGTAGANVLTF. The V and J genes are TRBV18 and TRBJ2-6, with 7 bases that match TRBD1. Germline V gene lookup returns CDR1 KGHSH and CDR2 LQKENI. After removal of 2 bases from V and 2 bases from J, the junction contained 3 bases not matched to a gene. The length of the CDR3 is 16 residues. The full variable domain, completed using reference TRBV18 and TRBJ2-6, is NAGVMQNPRHLVRRRGQEARLRCSPMKGHSHVYWYRQLPEEGLKFMVYLQKENIIDESGMPKERFSAEFPKEGPSILRIQQVVRGDSAAYFCASSPVGTAGANVLTFGAGSRLTVL.

The gene calls are TRBV11-2 and TRBJ2-7, with D perhaps TRBD2 (5 bases). The CDR3 is 15 amino acids. Germline CDR1 SGHAT, CDR2 FQNNGV. With 5 bases removed from V and 2 bases from J, the gap between germline ends came to 16 bases. Here the CDR3 DNA reads TGTGCCAGCAGCCCTCTTCGCCGGGATACCTACGAGCAGTACTTC. This translates into CASSPLRRDTYEQYF.

J is TRBJ2-5 and V is TRBV19; tentatively, D is TRBD1 (6 bases). The CDR3 extends over 16 amino acids. Trimming took 5 bases from V and 3 from J, leaving 19 bases between them. Germline-derived CDR1 and CDR2 are LNHDA and SQIVND (reference sequence). CDR3 sequence: CASSLDSGVPKETQYF. The CDR3 nucleotides are TGTGCCAGTAGTTTGGACAGTGGGGTGCCGAAAGAGACCCAGTACTTC. The variable domain in full, completed from reference TRBV19 and TRBJ2-5, reads DGGITQSPKYLFRKEGQNVTLSCEQNLNHDAMYWYRQDPGQGLRLIYYSQIVNDFQKGDIAEGYSVSREKKESFPLTVTSAQKNPTAFYLCASSLDSGVPKETQYFGPGTRLLVL.

The chain recombines TRBV28 with TRBJ1-6; no reliable D call. Trimming shortened V by 6 bases and J by 6 bases, and 9 bases separated the two germline ends. The CDR3 is 13 residues long. The V gene's germline CDR1 is MDHEN and CDR2 SYDVKM. Here the CDR3 DNA reads TGTGCCAGCAGCCCGGACGGTAATTCACCCCTCCACTTT. Its translation: CASSPDGNSPLHF.

CDR3 coding DNA: TGTGCCAGCAGCTTGGAGGCGGGAAACACTGAAGCTTTCTTT. This gives the protein CASSLEAGNTEAFF. The genes are TRBV5-8 and TRBJ1-1; D not resolved. Germline V gene sequence: CDR1 SGHTS, CDR2 YDEGEE. The CDR3 is 14 residues long. The V end was cut by 0 bases, the J end by 2 bases, with 8 bases between.

The genes are TRBV28 and TRBJ2-7; D remains ambiguous. Trimming removed 5 bases from V and 3 bases from J, with 8 bases in between. The CDR3 consists of 12 residues. The germline gives CDR1 MDHEN, CDR2 SYDVKM. CDR3: CASSVGIYEQYF. The CDR3 bases are TGTGCCAGCAGTGTAGGCATCTACGAGCAGTACTTC.

CDR3 coding DNA: TGTGCCAGCAGTTCCTCAGGACAAGACTATGGCTACACCTTC. The encoded protein is CASSSSGQDYGYTF. The J gene is TRBJ1-2, the V gene TRBV28; D perhaps matches TRBD1 (5 bases). CDR1 MDHEN and CDR2 SYDVKM come from the germline V gene. The CDR3 consists of 14 residues. Trimming pared 4 bases from V and 3 bases from J, leaving 12 bases between.